The 24 T cell receptor beta chains below all came from one sample that was sequenced in a study of type 1 and type 2 diabetes patients. PCR was run on genomic DNA. A primer set of 30 forward and 13 reverse primers amplified the CDR3. TCRdb reanalysed the multiplex PCR reads using MiXCR and keeps one entry per CDR3 protein. Altogether a few hundred thousand distinct CDR3 sequences are present, roughly 44% being singletons, with the ten largest covering about 13%. Sequenced material: peripheral blood mononuclear cells (PBMCs). The receptors come from a man aged 18 to 30 with type 2 diabetes.

V and J are TRBV19 and TRBJ1-6; D is possibly TRBD1 (6 bases). The CDR3 extends over 13 amino acids. With 11 bases removed from V and 4 bases from J, the gap between germline ends came to 12 bases. Per germline, CDR1 LNHDA and CDR2 SQIVND (reference sequence). In DNA, the CDR3 is TGTGCCGGACAGAGCTCTTATAATTCACCCCTCCACTTT. It specifies CAGQSSYNSPLHF.

Of note for this clonotype: The CDR3 ends on some other residue instead of the conserved phenylalanine or tryptophan, so this is likely a read error. V gene TRBV2 combines with J gene TRBJ2-7; no definite D call. Trimming pared 2 bases from V and 4 bases from J, leaving 12 bases between. The CDR3 is made up of 14 amino acids. Per the germline V gene, CDR1 is SNHLY and CDR2 is FYNNEI. The DNA for the CDR3 is TGTGCCAGCAGTGAACGGCGGTTGGGGTACGAGCAGTACCTC. This codes for CASSERRLGYEQYL.

This clonotype was detected many times. The rearrangement links TRBV14 to TRBJ2-1; no reliable D call. V was cut by 0 bases and J by 3 bases, with 9 bases left in between. Per the germline V gene, CDR1 is SGHDN and CDR2 is FVKESK. The CDR3 is made up of 15 amino acids. The CDR3 DNA is TGTGCCAGCAGCCAAGACAACAGAAACTACAATGAGCAGTTCTTC. Protein product: CASSQDNRNYNEQFF.

This clonotype was seen more than once but under ten times. The chain carries TRBV4-1 and TRBJ1-2; 7 positions match TRBD1. The CDR3 totals 17 residues. V shed 0 bases and J 7 bases; nucleotides not matched to a gene: 14. Germline V gene data show CDR1 as MGHRA and CDR2 as YSYEKL. As DNA, the CDR3 is TGCGCCAGCAGCCAAGAAAGTGCGACAGGGTACGTTTCTGGCTACACCTTC. Amino acids: CASSQESATGYVSGYTF.

Regarding this clonotype: In this CDR3 the conserved last residue, phenylalanine or tryptophan, is missing, so a read error is likely. V usage is TRBV7-2 and J usage is TRBJ2-5; D gene ambiguous. The V end was cut by 6 bases, the J end by 2 bases, with 10 bases between. This CDR3 is 13 amino acids long. Germline V gene sequence: CDR1 SGHTA, CDR2 FQGNSA. In DNA, the CDR3 is TGTGCCAGCAGTCGCAGCCCGCAAGAGACCCAGTACCTC. Translating gives CASSRSPQETQYL.

The V call is TRBV20-1, the J call TRBJ1-2; 11 positions match TRBD1. Germline-derived CDR1 and CDR2 are DFQATT and SNEGSKA (reference sequence). The V and J ends lost 4 bases and 4 bases, in that order; junction bases with no gene match: 5. The CDR3 is 14 amino acids. The CDR3 bases are TGCAGTGCTAAAGGGACAGGGGGTCCCTATGGCTACACCTTC. Its translation: CSAKGTGGPYGYTF.

This clonotype was counted between two and nine times. The chain uses TRBV19 and TRBJ1-2; TRBD1 agrees at 7 bases. Losses at the gene ends were 9 bases for V and 5 bases for J; bases not matched to a gene: 15. Germline V gene lookup returns CDR1 LNHDA and CDR2 SQIVND (reference sequence). The CDR3 extends over 15 amino acids. The CDR3 region has the DNA TGTGCCAGCAACACCCAGGGGGGTGGACTATATGGCTACACCTTC. Translation: CASNTQGGGLYGYTF.

The chain carries TRBV5-5 and TRBJ2-7, with no clear D. The V gene lost 1 base and the J gene lost 3 bases, with 11 bases spanning the gap. The CDR3 extends over 14 amino acids. The germline V gene encodes CDR1 SGHKS and CDR2 YYEKEE (reference sequence). This CDR3 reads CASSLLPGNYEQYF. CDR3 sequence (DNA): TGTGCCAGCAGCTTGTTACCAGGCAACTACGAGCAGTACTTC. The whole variable domain, remainder taken from reference TRBV5-5 and TRBJ2-7, is DAGVTQSPTHLIKTRGQQVTLRCSPISGHKSVSWYQQVLGQGPQFIFQYYEKEERGRGNFPDRFSARQFPNYSSELNVNALLLGDSALYLCASSLLPGNYEQYFGPGTRLTVT.

Only a few counts were recorded for this clonotype. The rearrangement joins TRBV6-1 to TRBJ2-7, with a possible D match to TRBD1 (5 bases). Between the trimmed V and J ends, which lost 8 bases and 0 bases, there was a span of 14 bases. CDR1 is MNHNS, CDR2 SASEGT, per germline. The CDR3 length is 14 residues. The DNA for the CDR3 is TGTGCCAGCGAGACTCCAGGGATCTCCTACGAGCAGTACTTC. This gives the protein CASETPGISYEQYF.

The chain recombines TRBV7-8 with TRBJ1-5, with 8 bases identical to TRBD1. V was pared by 6 bases and J by 9 bases, with 13 bases of the junction left unmatched. Germline V CDR1 and CDR2: SGHVS, FQNEAQ. The CDR3 is 15 residues long. CDR3: CASSLGDRTYSPQHF. CDR3 bases: TGTGCCAGCAGTCTGGGGGACAGGACGTATTCGCCCCAGCATTTT.

This clonotype has a handful of counts. The gene calls are TRBV28 and TRBJ1-6; no clear D. The CDR3 sequence is 10 residues long. Trimming removed 4 bases from V and 14 bases from J, with 6 bases in between. The germline CDR1 and CDR2 sequences are MDHEN and SYDVKM. The CDR3 sequence is CASSSVSLHF. In DNA, the CDR3 is TGTGCCAGCAGTTCCGTGTCCCTCCACTTT.

Notes on this clonotype: The final CDR3 position lacks the conserved phenylalanine or tryptophan, pointing to a likely read error. It is unclear where the CDR3 begins or ends on the DNA, so no DNA is shown, and the CDR3 is as TCRdb lists it. The chain recombines TRBV28 with TRBJ1-2; TRBD1, the D gene given by the table, was not confirmed from the DNA. The CDR3 totals 13 residues, both ends included. Germline V gives CDR1 MDHEN, CDR2 SYDVKM. This CDR3 is CASSPTQDSTGWV.

This chain links TRBV10-3 with TRBJ2-7; TRBD1 matches at 9 bases. Germline loops: CDR1 ENHRY, CDR2 SYGVKD. V was clipped by 3 bases and J by 6 bases; unmatched bases: 6. The CDR3 totals 14 residues. This chain's CDR3 is CAISEGTGNSEQYF. In DNA, the CDR3 is TGTGCCATCAGTGAAGGGACAGGGAACTCCGAGCAGTACTTC.

This clonotype was observed many times. The chain links TRBV6-5 to TRBJ2-2; D is ambiguous. This CDR3 has 11 amino acids. Looked up from germline, CDR1 is MNHEY and CDR2 is SVGAGI. Trimming cost V 2 bases and J 7 bases, with 2 bases left between them. CDR3 DNA sequence: TGTGCCAGCAGTTACGGCGGGGAGCTGTTTTTT. This translates into CASSYGGELFF.

This clonotype appeared a few times. The rearrangement links TRBV2 to TRBJ1-5; D call uncertain. Per the germline V gene, CDR1 is SNHLY and CDR2 is FYNNEI. The CDR3 is 12 residues long. The V end lost 6 bases, the J end lost 5 bases, and 8 bases lay between the germline ends. This CDR3 is CASRAWDQPQHF. CDR3 DNA sequence: TGTGCCAGCAGGGCATGGGATCAGCCCCAGCATTTT.

The chain carries TRBV11-2 and TRBJ1-1; 8 positions agree with TRBD1. J was trimmed by 9 bases and V by 3 bases; bases with no gene match: 6. CDR3 length: 13 residues. CDR1 and CDR2 from the germline V gene are SGHAT and FQNNGV. CDR3 sequence (DNA): TGTGCCAGCAGCTTGGATGCAGGGGGCCAAGCTTTCTTT. It encodes CASSLDAGGQAFF.

This clonotype is a singleton in its sample. The CDR3 loop reads CATSLSLQGREQYF. CDR3 in DNA: TGTGCCACCAGCCTAAGCTTACAGGGACGCGAGCAGTACTTC. The J gene is TRBJ2-7, the V gene TRBV15; possibly TRBD1 for D (6 bases). Germline loops: CDR1 LNHNV, CDR2 YYDKDF (reference sequence). Trimming cost V 5 bases and J 6 bases, with 17 bases left between them. This CDR3 is 14 amino acids long. Filled out from reference TRBV15 and TRBJ2-7, the complete variable domain reads DAMVIQNPRYQVTQFGKPVTLSCSQTLNHNVMYWYQQKSSQAPKLLFHYYDKDFNNEADTPDNFQSRRPNTSFCFLDIRSPGLGDTAMYLCATSLSLQGREQYFGPGTRLTVT.

In regard to this clonotype: Germline and junction disagree at one end, which may indicate a read error. The chain joins TRBV19 to TRBJ1-1; tentative D call: TRBD1 (5 bases). CDR3 length: 12 amino acids. The V gene's germline CDR1 is LNHDA and CDR2 SQIVND (reference sequence). The CDR3 DNA reads as TGTGCCAGGAGTATCGGGACCTCACGAGCTTTCTTT. Its protein is CARSIGTSRAFF.

In its sample, this clonotype was seen many times. The genes are TRBV2 and TRBJ2-5, with D perhaps being TRBD1 or TRBD2 (7 bases each). The CDR3 sequence is 13 residues long. V was cut by 4 bases and J by 5 bases, with 11 bases left in between. CDR1 SNHLY and CDR2 FYNNEI come from the germline V gene. In DNA, the CDR3 is TGTGCCAGCAGTGCCAGGGGGGGCGAGACCCAGTACTTC. As protein: CASSARGGETQYF.

The J gene is TRBJ2-3, the V gene TRBV19; tentatively, D is TRBD1 (5 bases). Trimming shortened V by 3 bases and J by 6 bases, and 16 bases separated the two germline ends. The CDR3 sequence is 15 residues long. Germline CDR1 LNHDA, CDR2 SQIVND (reference sequence). The CDR3 DNA follows: TGTGCCAGTAGTATGGGGCCCTCTTTAGGTGATACGCAGTATTTT. Translating gives CASSMGPSLGDTQYF. The entire variable domain, with the rest obtained from reference TRBV19 and TRBJ2-3, is as follows: DGGITQSPKYLFRKEGQNVTLSCEQNLNHDAMYWYRQDPGQGLRLIYYSQIVNDFQKGDIAEGYSVSREKKESFPLTVTSAQKNPTAFYLCASSMGPSLGDTQYFGPGTRLTVL.

This chain links TRBV5-1 with TRBJ2-3, with D perhaps matching TRBD2 (6 bases). Deletions cut 2 bases from V and 5 bases from J, with 12 bases between. There are 14 residues in the CDR3. Germline CDR1 SGHRS, CDR2 YFSETQ. CDR3 residues: CASSFSRGEDTQYF. The CDR3 DNA reads as TGCGCCAGCAGCTTTAGTCGCGGGGAAGATACGCAGTATTTT.

This chain connects TRBV7-8 to TRBJ1-3, with 8 positions matching TRBD1. The germline V gene encodes CDR1 SGHVS and CDR2 FQNEAQ. The V gene end was trimmed by 5 bases and the J gene end by 7 bases; junction bases not matched to a gene: 13. The CDR3 is 16 amino acids. DNA for the CDR3: TGTGCCAGCAGCAGTACCGGGACAGGTTTATCGAACACCATATATTTT. This translates into CASSSTGTGLSNTIYF.

The chain has TRBV7-4 and TRBJ1-6; 8 bases align to TRBD1. Germline lookup yields CDR1 SGHVT and CDR2 SQSDAQ. This CDR3 spans 16 amino acids. J was trimmed by 9 bases and V by 6 bases; bases with no gene match: 13. The chain's CDR3 is CASSFLGRTGSSPLHF. CDR3 nucleotide sequence: TGTGCCAGCAGTTTCCTCGGGAGGACAGGGTCTTCACCCCTCCACTTT.

The V and J genes are TRBV7-8 and TRBJ2-7; D call uncertain. This CDR3 has 11 amino acids. Trimming removed 9 bases at V and 7 bases at J, with 13 bases between. The germline V gene encodes CDR1 SGHVS and CDR2 FQNEAQ. CDR3 sequence reads: CASQLTNEQYF. Written as DNA, the CDR3 is TGTGCCAGTCAACTCACCAATGAGCAGTACTTC. The variable domain in full, with the rest retrieved from reference TRBV7-8 and TRBJ2-7, is GAGVSQSPRYKVAKRGQDVALRCDPISGHVSLFWYQQALGQGPEFLTYFQNEAQLDKSGLPSDRFFAERPEGSVSTLKIQRTQQEDSAVYLCASQLTNEQYFGPGTRLTVT.